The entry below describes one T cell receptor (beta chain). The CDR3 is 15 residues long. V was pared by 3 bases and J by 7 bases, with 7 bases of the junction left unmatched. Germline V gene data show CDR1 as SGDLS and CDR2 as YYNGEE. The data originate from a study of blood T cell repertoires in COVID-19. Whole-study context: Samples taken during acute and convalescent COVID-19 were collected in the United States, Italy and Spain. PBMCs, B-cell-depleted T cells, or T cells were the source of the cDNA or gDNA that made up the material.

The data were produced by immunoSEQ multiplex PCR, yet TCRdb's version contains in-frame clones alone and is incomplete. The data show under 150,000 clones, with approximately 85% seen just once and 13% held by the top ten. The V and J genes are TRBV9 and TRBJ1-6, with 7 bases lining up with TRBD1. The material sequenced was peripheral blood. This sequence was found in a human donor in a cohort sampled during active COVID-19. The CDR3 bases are TGTGCCAGCAGCGCCTCCGGGACAGTGAATTCACCCCTCCACTTT. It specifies CASSASGTVNSPLHF. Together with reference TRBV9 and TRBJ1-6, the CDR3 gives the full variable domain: DSGVTQTPKHLITATGQRVTLRCSPRSGDLSVYWYQQSLDQGLQFLIQYYNGEERAKGNILERFSAQQFPDLHSELNLSSLELGDSALYFCASSASGTVNSPLHFGNGTRLTVT.